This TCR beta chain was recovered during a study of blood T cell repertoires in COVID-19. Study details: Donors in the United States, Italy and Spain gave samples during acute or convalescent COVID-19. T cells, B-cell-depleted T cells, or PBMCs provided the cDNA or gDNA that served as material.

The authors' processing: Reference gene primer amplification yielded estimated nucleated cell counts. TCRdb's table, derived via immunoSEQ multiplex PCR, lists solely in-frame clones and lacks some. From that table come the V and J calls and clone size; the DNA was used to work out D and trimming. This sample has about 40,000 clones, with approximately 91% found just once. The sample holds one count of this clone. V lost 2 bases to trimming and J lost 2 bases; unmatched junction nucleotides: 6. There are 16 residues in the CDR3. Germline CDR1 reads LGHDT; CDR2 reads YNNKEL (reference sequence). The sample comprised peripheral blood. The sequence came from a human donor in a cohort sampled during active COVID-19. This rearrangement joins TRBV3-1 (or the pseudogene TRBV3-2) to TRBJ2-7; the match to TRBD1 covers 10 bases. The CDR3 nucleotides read TGTGCCAGCAGCCAATTTAAGGGACAGGGGACCTACGAGCAGTACTTC. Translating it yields CASSQFKGQGTYEQYF.